The entry that follows covers one TCR beta chain sequence. This entry is derived from a study of blood T cell repertoires in COVID-19. Profiled with immunoSEQ multiplex PCR; TCRdb holds only in-frame clones, not every one. The repertoire consists of roughly 72,000 clones, with 90% occurring once and the leading ten covering approximately 2.5%. The germline gives CDR1 SGHNT, CDR2 YYREEE (reference sequence). Trimming cost V 0 bases and J 3 bases; bases outside gene matches: 3. The CDR3 loop spans 15 amino acids. The gene calls are TRBV5-4 and TRBJ2-3; 8 bases are shared with TRBD2. This receptor was taken from a human donor in a cohort sampled during active COVID-19. The sequencing sample was made of peripheral blood. The CDR3 is CASSLVGTRTDTQYF. The CDR3 nucleotides are TGTGCCAGCAGCTTGGTCGGGACTAGAACAGATACGCAGTATTTT. The variable domain in full, completed from reference TRBV5-4 and TRBJ2-3, reads ETGVTQSPTHLIKTRGQQVTLRCSSQSGHNTVSWYQQALGQGPQFIFQYYREEENGRGNFPPRFSGLQFPNYSSELNVNALELDDSALYLCASSLVGTRTDTQYFGPGTRLTVL.